One sample yielded the 19 T cell receptor beta chains listed below, sequenced in a study of OX40 agonist ivuxolimab in advanced cancers. This table comes from immunoSEQ multiplex PCR, and its TCRdb copy is limited to in-frame clones, with some not included. The sample has more than 65,000 clones, over 65% seen once. The sample consisted of CD4+ or CD8+ T cells sorted from blood, taken in a trial of the OX40 agonist ivuxolimab. The receptor source for this set is an adult with an advanced solid tumor such as melanoma, head and neck, liver or kidney cancer.

This clone appeared once. This chain links TRBV19 with TRBJ2-7; D may be TRBD2 (6 bases). Trimming shortened V by 5 bases and J by 2 bases, and 13 bases separated the two germline ends. This CDR3 is 14 amino acids long. Germline CDR1 reads LNHDA; CDR2 reads SQIVND (reference sequence). CDR3 sequence reads: CASSFRRTTYEQYF. The DNA of the CDR3 is TGTGCCAGTAGTTTCAGGAGGACTACCTACGAGCAGTACTTC. The full variable domain, completed using reference TRBV19 and TRBJ2-7, is DGGITQSPKYLFRKEGQNVTLSCEQNLNHDAMYWYRQDPGQGLRLIYYSQIVNDFQKGDIAEGYSVSREKKESFPLTVTSAQKNPTAFYLCASSFRRTTYEQYFGPGTRLTVT.

This chain uses TRBV30 with TRBJ2-5; the D gene could be TRBD1 or TRBD2 (5 bases each). Trimming pared 4 bases from V and 1 base from J, leaving 13 bases between. Per the germline V gene, CDR1 is GTSNPN and CDR2 is SVGIG (reference sequence). The CDR3 extends over 14 amino acids. CDR3 amino acids: CAWNPGQFQETQYF. CDR3 nucleotide sequence: TGTGCCTGGAATCCGGGGCAGTTCCAAGAGACCCAGTACTTC.

This clone was seen just once. The CDR3: CASSLVGAGTEAFF. The DNA for the CDR3 is TGTGCCAGCAGCTTAGTGGGGGCTGGAACTGAAGCTTTCTTT. The J gene is TRBJ1-1, the V gene TRBV7-2; possible D gene TRBD1, 6 bases. Looked up from germline, CDR1 is SGHTA and CDR2 is FQGNSA. V shed 1 base and J shed 5 bases, with 11 bases lying between them. This CDR3 region has 14 residues.

V and J are TRBV7-9 and TRBJ1-2, with D unresolved. Germline lookup yields CDR1 SEHNR and CDR2 FQNEAQ (reference sequence). The V and J ends lost 4 bases and 2 bases respectively, with 14 bases between them. The CDR3 loop spans 15 amino acids. CDR3 coding DNA: TGTGCCAGCAGCTACTCCGCCGAGATAAACTATGGCTACACCTTC. Its translation: CASSYSAEINYGYTF.

The V call is TRBV2, the J call TRBJ2-3; weak D call: TRBD1 (5 bases). Germline V gene sequence: CDR1 SNHLY, CDR2 FYNNEI. The CDR3 covers 15 residues. Deletions cut 1 base from V and 2 bases from J, with 10 bases between. CDR3 residues: CASSEGQTDTDTQYF. CDR3 coding DNA: TGTGCCAGCAGTGAAGGCCAGACAGACACAGATACGCAGTATTTT.

The chain carries TRBV7-6 and TRBJ1-1; TRBD1 aligns across 9 bases. In germline, CDR1 is SGHVS, CDR2 FNYEAQ. J lost 0 bases, V lost 5 bases, and 4 bases had no gene match. The CDR3 is 15 residues long. The CDR3 loop is CASSPRTGVNTEAFF. In DNA, the CDR3 is TGTGCCAGCAGCCCTCGGACAGGGGTGAACACTGAAGCTTTCTTT.

The chain recombines TRBV7-2 with TRBJ1-3, with a weak D call TRBD1 (5 bases). The germline V and J ends were trimmed by 1 base and 15 bases, with 10 bases remaining between them. CDR1 is SGHTA, CDR2 FQGNSA, per germline. The CDR3 sequence is 11 residues long. CDR3 sequence (DNA): TGTGCCAGCAGCTTAGAGGGACGTGGATATTTT. Translation: CASSLEGRGYF.

The chain recombines TRBV7-6 with TRBJ2-2, with TRBD1 matching 7 bases. J gave up 5 bases and V 3 bases, and 12 bases lay outside the gene matches. The CDR3 is 17 residues long. Germline-derived CDR1 and CDR2 are SGHVS and FNYEAQ. The chain's CDR3 is CASSFSMGTAITGELFF. The CDR3 region has the DNA TGTGCCAGCAGCTTCTCGATGGGGACAGCTATAACCGGGGAGCTGTTTTTT.

This clone appeared a single time. The chain couples TRBV27 to TRBJ2-7; TRBD1 might be the D (6 bases). Germline CDR1 reads MNHEY; CDR2 reads SMNVEV (reference sequence). CDR3 length: 15 amino acids. V was trimmed by 3 bases and J by 6 bases, leaving 18 bases between them. The CDR3 loop reads CASSFVGAGRSEQYF. The CDR3 coding sequence is TGTGCCAGCAGTTTTGTGGGGGCGGGCCGTTCCGAGCAGTACTTC.

In its sample, this clone was seen once. The rearrangement links TRBV4-1 to TRBJ2-5; D is perhaps TRBD1 or TRBD2 (5 bases each). The CDR3 contains 16 residues. CDR1 and CDR2 (germline): MGHRA, YSYEKL. Trimming took 3 bases from V and 7 from J, leaving 21 bases between them. CDR3: CASSQQTGAFLLTQYF. The CDR3 DNA sequence: TGCGCCAGCAGCCAGCAGACCGGGGCCTTTTTGTTGACCCAGTACTTC.

The chain carries TRBV5-1 and TRBJ1-6, with unresolved D. V lost 5 bases and J 7 bases, leaving 4 bases between the germline ends. From germline, CDR1 is SGHRS and CDR2 YFSETQ. The CDR3 is 11 amino acids. CDR3 DNA: TGCGCCAGCAGGGAGAATTCACCCCTCCACTTT. It specifies CASRENSPLHF.

V is TRBV21-1 and J is TRBJ2-3; TRBD2, the table's D call, lacks a check against the DNA. TRBV21-1 represents a pseudogene. The CDR3 has 18 residues. CDR3 in DNA: TGTGCCAGCAGCAAAAACCAGGAGGGGTCATCTAGCACAGATACGCAGTATTTT. Translation gives CASSKNQEGSSSTDTQYF.

This clone has more than one count but fewer than ten. The J gene is TRBJ2-5, the V gene TRBV7-9; 8 bases agree with TRBD1. The J call may not be correct, given that the DNA end is closer to TRBJ2-7. Germline values: CDR1 SEHNR, CDR2 FQNEAQ (reference sequence). There are 14 residues in the CDR3. CDR3 in DNA: TGTGCCAGCAGCTTGACAGGGGTTCACTACGAGCAGTACTTC. This encodes CASSLTGVHYEQYF.

The V and J genes are TRBV12-5 and TRBJ2-1, with TRBD1 matching 7 bases. Trimming cost V 4 bases and J 6 bases; bases outside gene matches: 6. The length of the CDR3 is 14 residues. Germline V lookup: CDR1 LGHNT, CDR2 FRNRAP. The CDR3 sequence is CASGSWTGGNEQFF. The CDR3, as DNA: TGTGCTAGTGGTTCATGGACAGGCGGCAATGAGCAGTTCTTC. Based on the CDR3 plus reference TRBV12-5 and TRBJ2-1, the full variable domain is DARVTQTPRHKVTEMGQEVTMRCQPILGHNTVFWYRQTMMQGLELLAYFRNRAPLDDSGMPKDRFSAEMPDATLATLKIQPSEPRDSAVYFCASGSWTGGNEQFFGPGTRLTVL.

To note about this clone: The same CDR3 is also encoded by other DNA sequences in this sample. V gene TRBV28 combines with J gene TRBJ2-5; TRBD2 aligns across 12 bases. Germline CDR1 and CDR2: MDHEN and SYDVKM. The J segment lost 0 bases and the V segment lost 4 bases, leaving 3 bases of the junction unmatched. There are 16 residues in the CDR3. CDR3: CASSSRLAGDQETQYF. Here the CDR3 DNA reads TGTGCCAGCAGTTCGAGACTAGCGGGGGACCAAGAGACCCAGTACTTC.

This chain joins TRBV27 and TRBJ2-7, with 10 bases that match TRBD2. Germline lookup yields CDR1 MNHEY and CDR2 SMNVEV (reference sequence). V dropped 6 bases and J dropped 0; count of bases not matched to a gene: 11. The CDR3 contains 17 residues. CDR3 amino acids: CASSRKPSGGLSYEQYF. Here the CDR3 DNA reads TGTGCCAGCAGCCGAAAGCCTAGCGGGGGTCTCTCCTACGAGCAGTACTTC.

The genes are TRBV20-1 and TRBJ1-1; D is uncertain. CDR3 length: 11 residues. Trimming pared 8 bases from V and 0 bases from J, leaving 7 bases between. Germline CDR1 DFQATT, CDR2 SNEGSKA (reference sequence). The CDR3 DNA reads as TGCAGTCCCCTTATGAACACTGAAGCTTTCTTT. Its translation: CSPLMNTEAFF.

This clone was recorded only once. The chain recombines TRBV7-2 with TRBJ2-5; possibly TRBD1 for D (6 bases). Trimming removed 5 bases at V and 5 bases at J, with 15 bases between. Germline loops: CDR1 SGHTA, CDR2 FQGNSA. This CDR3 region has 14 residues. CDR3 coding DNA: TGTGCCAGCAGCCCTAACCAGGGGCAGGAGACCCAGTACTTC. This codes for CASSPNQGQETQYF. The entire variable domain, with the rest obtained from reference TRBV7-2 and TRBJ2-5, is as follows: GAGVSQSPSNKVTEKGKDVELRCDPISGHTALYWYRQSLGQGLEFLIYFQGNSAPDKSGLPSDRFSAERTGGSVSTLTIQRTQQEDSAVYLCASSPNQGQETQYFGPGTRLLVL.

The chain is built from TRBV7-2 and TRBJ1-4; D remains ambiguous. Trimming stripped 0 bases from V and 5 bases from J, with 7 bases between. The CDR3 runs to 14 residues. The germline V gene encodes CDR1 SGHTA and CDR2 FQGNSA. CDR3 loop: CASSLAGVNEKLFF. The DNA of the CDR3 is TGTGCCAGCAGCTTAGCTGGGGTCAATGAAAAACTGTTTTTT.